Listed here are 16 T cell receptor beta chains from one sample, sequenced in a study of CD8+CD57+ T cells in acquired aplastic anemia. Using genomic DNA as the template, TCR beta VDJ and CDR3 profiling was carried out. TCRdb passed the reads through MiXCR, listing each CDR3 protein once. This table has more than 150,000 distinct CDR3 sequences, 64% appearing once. Source material: sorted CD4+, CD8+, or CD8+CD57+ T cells (not recorded which) from PBMCs. These receptors were obtained from a human donor with severe aplastic anemia or a healthy control (not recorded which).

The rearrangement joins TRBV19 to TRBJ2-2; 7 positions match TRBD1. V shed 9 bases and J 4 bases; nucleotides not matched to a gene: 11. Per the germline V gene, CDR1 is LNHDA and CDR2 is SQIVND (reference sequence). The CDR3 is 15 residues long. This CDR3 is CASSPPTGTTGELFF. In nucleotides, the CDR3 is TGTGCCAGCAGCCCTCCGACAGGGACCACCGGGGAGCTGTTTTTT.

The chain uses TRBV2 and TRBJ2-7; D unresolved. The CDR3 sequence is 15 residues long. Germline V gene data show CDR1 as SNHLY and CDR2 as FYNNEI. V lost 6 bases, J lost 4 bases, and 19 bases lay in between. The CDR3 region has the DNA TGTGCCAGCAGGCTGGGGATTTCACCAAAGTACGAGCAGTACTTC. Its protein is CASRLGISPKYEQYF.

In nucleotides, the CDR3 is TGTGCCAGCAGCGTTTTTGGGACAGCGGGAAACACCATATATTTT. It codes for CASSVFGTAGNTIYF. The chain combines TRBV9 with TRBJ1-3, with 7 bases that match TRBD1. The germline CDR1 and CDR2 sequences are SGDLS and YYNGEE. The CDR3 extends over 15 amino acids. Losses at the gene ends were 2 bases for V and 4 bases for J; bases not matched to a gene: 6.

This clonotype was counted a single time. J is TRBJ2-7 and V is TRBV7-9; D might be TRBD1 (6 bases). Germline loops: CDR1 SEHNR, CDR2 FQNEAQ (reference sequence). The germline V and J ends were trimmed by 3 bases and 2 bases, with 14 bases remaining between them. CDR3 length equals 15 residues. CDR3: CASSLAWGQAYEQYF. The CDR3 DNA is TGTGCCAGCAGCTTGGCATGGGGACAAGCCTACGAGCAGTACTTC.

This clonotype was recorded at least ten times. This chain connects TRBV19 to TRBJ2-1; 7 bases line up with TRBD1. The ends lost 6 bases at V and 1 base at J; junction bases unmatched: 6. The germline V gene encodes CDR1 LNHDA and CDR2 SQIVND (reference sequence). This CDR3 has 15 residues. CDR3 in DNA: TGTGCCAGTAGCGAGGGACAGAGGTCCTACAATGAGCAGTTCTTC. Residues: CASSEGQRSYNEQFF.

This sequence joins TRBV9 and TRBJ2-7; 7 nucleotides agree with TRBD2. The end of the DNA is better explained by TRBJ2-1, so the J call may be wrong. Germline CDR1 SGDLS, CDR2 YYNGEE. The CDR3 contains 16 residues. The CDR3 reads CASSPVAGAPYNEQFF. Here the CDR3 DNA reads TGTGCCAGCAGCCCCGTCGCGGGAGCCCCTTACAATGAGCAGTTCTTC.

This chain joins TRBV20-1 and TRBJ2-1; D ambiguous. The ends were cut back, 5 bases at V and 3 bases at J, with 14 bases in the middle. CDR3 size: 14 residues. From germline, CDR1 is DFQATT and CDR2 SNEGSKA (reference sequence). The CDR3 DNA follows: TGCAGTGCTGGGATCGGCGGAGACTACAATGAGCAGTTCTTC. The encoded protein is CSAGIGGDYNEQFF.

This clonotype was seen many times. The rearrangement links TRBV19 to TRBJ1-5; D is uncertain. Germline CDR1 LNHDA, CDR2 SQIVND (reference sequence). This CDR3 is 13 amino acids long. V was trimmed by 5 bases and J by 9 bases, leaving 14 bases between them. The CDR3: CASSDTRGWPQHF. In nucleotides, the CDR3 is TGTGCCAGTAGTGACACCCGAGGGTGGCCCCAGCATTTT.

The rearrangement links TRBV6-6 to TRBJ2-7; tentatively, D is TRBD1 (5 bases). This CDR3 comprises 14 residues. CDR1 is MNHNY, CDR2 SVGAGI, per germline (reference sequence). V dropped 7 bases and J dropped 3 bases, with 16 bases sitting between them. The CDR3 region is CASKTDKTVYEQYF. CDR3 coding DNA: TGTGCCAGCAAAACGGACAAAACGGTCTACGAGCAGTACTTC.

This clonotype was counted a few times. The chain links TRBV20-1 to TRBJ2-5; D perhaps matches TRBD1 (5 bases). Trimming took 3 bases from V and 5 from J, leaving 19 bases between them. Germline CDR1 and CDR2: DFQATT and SNEGSKA (reference sequence). The CDR3 has 15 amino acids. The CDR3 DNA sequence: TGCAGTGCTAGCCCCCCTAAGGGGCTGGGGGAGACCCAGTACTTC. It specifies CSASPPKGLGETQYF.

About this clonotype: The CDR3 ends on some other residue instead of the conserved phenylalanine or tryptophan, so this is likely a read error. The V and J genes are TRBV2 and TRBJ2-1; TRBD1 might be the D (6 bases). Trimming took off 8 bases at V and 8 bases at J, with 25 bases between the two ends. Germline V lookup: CDR1 SNHLY, CDR2 FYNNEI. The length of the CDR3 is 16 residues. The CDR3 bases are TGTGCCAGCTTAGAAGGGGGTTACTCTCCTAGGGATGAGCAGTTCTCC. Translation: CASLEGGYSPRDEQFS.

This clonotype was seen only once. This chain links TRBV12-3 or TRBV12-4 with TRBJ2-7, with unresolved D. V dropped 5 bases and J dropped 4 bases, with 15 bases sitting between them. CDR3 size: 14 residues. The DNA of the CDR3 is TGTGCCAGCAGTGGCCCAGTGGGTAAATACGAGCAGTACTTC. It yields the protein CASSGPVGKYEQYF.

This rearrangement joins TRBV9 to TRBJ2-7; 8 bases are a match to TRBD1. The CDR3 contains 15 residues. Germline trimming cut 6 bases from V and 4 bases from J; bases unmatched to any gene: 12. Per the germline V gene, CDR1 is SGDLS and CDR2 is YYNGEE. CDR3: CASTQGGTSHYEQYF. The CDR3 DNA sequence: TGTGCCAGCACACAGGGGGGCACCTCTCATTACGAGCAGTACTTC.

This sequence joins TRBV20-1 and TRBJ2-2; D is uncertain. Germline V gives CDR1 DFQATT, CDR2 SNEGSKA (reference sequence). Between the trimmed V and J ends, which lost 1 base and 3 bases, there was a span of 3 bases. This CDR3 has 12 amino acids. In DNA, the CDR3 is TGCAGTGCTAGAGTGGACACCGGGGAGCTGTTTTTT. Protein sequence: CSARVDTGELFF.

The rearrangement links TRBV7-9 to TRBJ1-1; D is undetermined. V was shortened by 5 bases and J by 4 bases, with 8 bases between the two germline ends. There are 12 residues in the CDR3. CDR1 and CDR2 (germline): SEHNR, FQNEAQ (reference sequence). CDR3 region: CASSQRSTEAFF. Here the CDR3 DNA reads TGTGCCAGCAGCCAACGGAGCACTGAAGCTTTCTTT.

The CDR3: CATSLDQNTEAFF. DNA of the CDR3: TGTGCCACCAGTCTAGATCAGAACACTGAAGCTTTCTTT. The chain has TRBV15 and TRBJ1-1; D call uncertain. The CDR3 is 13 amino acids. Germline V gene data show CDR1 as LNHNV and CDR2 as YYDKDF (reference sequence). V was pared by 6 bases and J by 1 base, with 9 bases between.